The sequence of this T cell receptor (beta chain) was determined in a study of blood T cells in healthy people across ages. The overall study: Every two T cells gave about one barcoded beta molecule via template switching. Points from the study as a whole: Long-lived and aged donors differed, with more naive CD4+ cells and higher diversity in the long-lived.

Trimming left V 4 bases short and J 0 bases short, with 13 bases between. The V gene's germline CDR1 is MDHEN and CDR2 SYDVKM. This CDR3 comprises 16 residues. Every donor gave 7.5 to 10 milliliters of peripheral blood. Using a J-beta primer mix together with a sample-barcoded 5' primer, a second PCR was run for roughly 7 to 12 cycles. TCRdb re-analysed the 5' RACE reads in MiXCR, keeping a single row per CDR3 protein. The table includes 1.5 million to 2 million distinct CDR3 sequences, approximately 50% detected once. About this clonotype: What it recognizes is unknown.

The sequence came from a woman in her 40s in good health. The sequencing input was blood. This chain joins TRBV28 and TRBJ2-4; D may be TRBD1 (6 bases). The CDR3, as DNA: TGTGCCAGCAGTTCTACAGGGATAATAGCCAAAAACATTCAGTACTTC. It translates to CASSSTGIIAKNIQYF.